Described below is a single T cell receptor beta chain sequence and its context. Profiled with immunoSEQ multiplex PCR; TCRdb holds only in-frame clones, not every one. The sample carries 200,000 to 250,000 clones, around 90% recorded once. The sample originates from a study of blood T cell repertoires in COVID-19. Overall study: The United States, Italy and Spain were the sources of the acute and convalescent COVID-19 samples.

V shed 3 bases, J shed 4 bases, and the junction held 3 bases outside the gene matches. CDR1 is LGHDT and CDR2 is YNNKEL in the germline V gene (reference sequence). CDR3 length: 13 residues. A Seattle source enrolled patients during active infection and followed them longitudinally. The sample comprised peripheral blood. The receptor was isolated from a man in his sixties with COVID-19, enrolled during active disease. The chain combines TRBV3-1 (or the pseudogene TRBV3-2) with TRBJ2-7; TRBD1 agrees at 7 bases. This CDR3 reads CASSHTQGYEQYF. The CDR3, as DNA: TGTGCCAGCAGCCACACACAGGGGTACGAGCAGTACTTC.